This T cell receptor beta chain was documented in a study of T-cell reconstitution after alpha-beta-depleted transplantation in children. Study results and limitations: Several hundred expanded graft clones reportedly were the source of alpha-beta T cells about two months after transplant. Surviving recipient T cells and thymic progenitors underlay high day-60 TCRbeta diversity in some patients. T cells produced anew were the main source of T-cell counts and diversity one year after transplant.

For TCRbeta, the library was prepared with unique molecular identifiers. TCRdb redid the calling of the PCR reads with MiXCR, one entry per CDR3 protein. Among some 4,100 distinct CDR3 sequences listed, 24% were seen once. This clonotype was recorded many times. Its antigen is as yet unknown. Germline V CDR1 and CDR2: SNHLY, FYNNEI. V dropped 6 bases and J dropped 5 bases, with 19 bases sitting between them. CDR3 size: 15 residues. The receptor was isolated from a boy less than two years old who had a stem cell transplant for acute myeloid leukemia, so the T cells may come from the graft donor. Sequencing was performed on PBMCs, mostly from graft donor cells, taken 60 days after TCRalphabeta/CD19-depleted stem cell transplant. This rearrangement joins TRBV2 to TRBJ2-5, with D perhaps TRBD1 or TRBD2 (5 bases each). The CDR3 sequence: CASSSRGSDGETQYF. CDR3 in DNA: TGTGCCAGCAGCTCCCGGGGCTCCGATGGGGAGACCCAGTACTTC.